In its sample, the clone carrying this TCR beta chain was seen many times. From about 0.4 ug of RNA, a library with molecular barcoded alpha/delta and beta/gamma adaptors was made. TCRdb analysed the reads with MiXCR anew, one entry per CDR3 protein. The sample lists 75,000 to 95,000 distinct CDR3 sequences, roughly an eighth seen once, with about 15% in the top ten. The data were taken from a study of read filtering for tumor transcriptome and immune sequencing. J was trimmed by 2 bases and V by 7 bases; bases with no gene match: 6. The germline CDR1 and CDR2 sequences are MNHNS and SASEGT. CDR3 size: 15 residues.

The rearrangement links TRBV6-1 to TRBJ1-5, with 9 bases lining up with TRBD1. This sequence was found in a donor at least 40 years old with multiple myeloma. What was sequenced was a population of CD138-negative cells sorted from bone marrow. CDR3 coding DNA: TGTGCCAGCACCCTACGGGACAGGGGCAATCAGCCCCAGCATTTT. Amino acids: CASTLRDRGNQPQHF.